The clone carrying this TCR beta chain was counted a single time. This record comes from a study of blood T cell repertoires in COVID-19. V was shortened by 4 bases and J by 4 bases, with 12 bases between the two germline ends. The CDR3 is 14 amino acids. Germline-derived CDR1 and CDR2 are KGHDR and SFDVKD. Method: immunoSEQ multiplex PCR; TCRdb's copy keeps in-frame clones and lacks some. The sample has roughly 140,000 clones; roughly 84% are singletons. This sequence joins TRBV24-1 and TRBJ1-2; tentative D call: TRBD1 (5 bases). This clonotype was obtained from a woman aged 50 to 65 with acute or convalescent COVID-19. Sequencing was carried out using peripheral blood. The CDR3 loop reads CATSDQGDGYGYTF. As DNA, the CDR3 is TGTGCCACCAGTGACCAGGGTGATGGCTATGGCTACACCTTC.